The rows below give T cell receptor beta chains drawn from one sample of a study of monozygotic twins with inflammatory bowel disease. TCRdb re-called the 5' RACE reads and gives one entry per CDR3 protein, without DNA. The ten most abundant clones cover less than 2.5% of a sample with around 400,000 distinct CDR3 sequences. The sequenced sample consisted of blood. The receptors come from a human donor with ulcerative colitis or Crohn's disease, or a healthy co-twin of an affected twin (not recorded which). Both conserved end residues are part of each CDR3.

j_call: TRBJ1-2
v_call: TRBV7-2
cdr3_aa: CASSLGPAYGYTF

j_call: TRBJ1-6
v_call: TRBV5-1
cdr3_aa: CASSLDGGRNSLLHF

j_call: TRBJ2-2
v_call: TRBV7-8
cdr3_aa: CASTFDLAGAGTGELFF

j_call: TRBJ2-6
v_call: TRBV28
cdr3_aa: CASQGAIGSGANVLTF

j_call: TRBJ1-6
v_call: TRBV27
cdr3_aa: CASSLSTYYNSPLHF

j_call: TRBJ1-4
v_call: TRBV5-1
cdr3_aa: CASSLGQAAGEKLFF

j_call: TRBJ2-3
v_call: TRBV5-6
cdr3_aa: CASSPRREALQYF

j_call: TRBJ2-1
v_call: TRBV15
cdr3_aa: CATSREGDSYNEQFF

j_call: TRBJ1-1
v_call: TRBV5-1
cdr3_aa: CASSPYGRGSNTEAFF

j_call: TRBJ2-3
v_call: TRBV5-1
cdr3_aa: CASSLERLDTQYF

j_call: TRBJ2-3
v_call: TRBV12-3/TRBV12-4
cdr3_aa: CASSPQRGGQTDTQYF

j_call: TRBJ2-7
v_call: TRBV7-8
cdr3_aa: CASSARDRLFYEQYF

j_call: TRBJ2-7
v_call: TRBV7-1
cdr3_aa: CASSSLGRAGLAGGSRSLYEQYF

j_call: TRBJ1-5
v_call: TRBV20-1
cdr3_aa: CSASSANQPQHF

j_call: TRBJ2-7
v_call: TRBV21-1
cdr3_aa: CASSTTSAGGSYEQYF

j_call: TRBJ2-1
v_call: TRBV4-2
cdr3_aa: CASSQELAGDSYNEQFF

j_call: TRBJ2-1
v_call: TRBV20-1
cdr3_aa: CSARDLGNNEQFF

j_call: TRBJ2-3
v_call: TRBV5-1
cdr3_aa: CASGPGGGTKDTQYF

j_call: TRBJ1-1
v_call: TRBV20-1
cdr3_aa: CSAPGQGLRAFF

j_call: TRBJ1-2
v_call: TRBV19
cdr3_aa: CASSIASQRNSYGYTF

j_call: TRBJ2-7
v_call: TRBV13
cdr3_aa: CASSLRWSTYEQYF

j_call: TRBJ2-1
v_call: TRBV29-1
cdr3_aa: CSVVGQGIEQFF

j_call: TRBJ2-7
v_call: TRBV27
cdr3_aa: CASSPGNGPYEQYF

j_call: TRBJ2-1
v_call: TRBV12-3/TRBV12-4
cdr3_aa: CASSSVAGGPNEQFF

j_call: TRBJ1-6
v_call: TRBV11-2
cdr3_aa: CASRGIRTALNSPLHF

j_call: TRBJ2-3
v_call: TRBV19
cdr3_aa: CASSIQASTDTQYF

j_call: TRBJ2-2
v_call: TRBV5-1
cdr3_aa: CASSLGSAGELFF

j_call: TRBJ2-1
v_call: TRBV2
cdr3_aa: CASSEENSSYNEQFF

j_call: TRBJ1-1
v_call: TRBV4-1
cdr3_aa: CASSQRDWAGYTEAFF

j_call: TRBJ1-5
v_call: TRBV6-1
cdr3_aa: CATEGLASYSNQPQHF

j_call: TRBJ2-3
v_call: TRBV6-1
cdr3_aa: CASSDSGAVGTDTQYF

j_call: TRBJ1-3
v_call: TRBV20-1
cdr3_aa: CSCLGGAAKGNTIYF

j_call: TRBJ2-3
v_call: TRBV7-2
cdr3_aa: CASRYGGGDTQYF

j_call: TRBJ2-5
v_call: TRBV11-1
cdr3_aa: CASSFGSARDQETRYF

j_call: TRBJ1-4
v_call: TRBV4-1
cdr3_aa: CASSQDWIGNEKLFF

j_call: TRBJ2-7
v_call: TRBV5-4
cdr3_aa: CASSPSVRSQGSYEQYF

j_call: TRBJ2-3
v_call: TRBV3-1
cdr3_aa: CASSQLDTQYF

j_call: TRBJ2-6
v_call: TRBV5-1
cdr3_aa: CASSPEPRGITGTGANVLTF

j_call: TRBJ1-2
v_call: TRBV5-5
cdr3_aa: CASSLEAEANYGYTF

j_call: TRBJ2-7
v_call: TRBV12-3/TRBV12-4
cdr3_aa: CASSQEAEQYF

j_call: TRBJ1-6
v_call: TRBV28
cdr3_aa: CASSSGQTKSSYNSPLHF

j_call: TRBJ2-7
v_call: TRBV20-1
cdr3_aa: CSARDRALASYEQYF

j_call: TRBJ2-1
v_call: TRBV20-1
cdr3_aa: CSARQDNEQFF